This T cell receptor (beta chain) stems from a study of T cell clonality in common variable immunodeficiency. In this sample, this clone turned up many times. Antigen: not known. Read coverage stops 3 residues before the CDR3 terminus; the germline J gene supplies the remainder. The V gene's germline CDR1 is SGHRS and CDR2 YFSETQ. V was pared by 4 bases and J by 3 bases, with 9 bases of the junction left unmatched. This CDR3 contains 16 residues. Broader study findings: Reportedly, TCR beta sequences from common variable immunodeficiency showed fewer deletions and N-nucleotide insertions. T cell subpopulation sequencing would be needed to explain CVID clonality. Repertoire-complication correlations in CVID were limited by patient heterogeneity.

Donors gave about 5 to 8 ml heparinized peripheral whole blood. Sequencing was performed with immunoSEQ multiplex PCR; in TCRdb, only in-frame clones are kept and a portion is missing. This sample carries fewer than 75,000 clones, none of them present only once. This receptor was obtained from a person between 18 and 69 years old in good health. What was sequenced was peripheral blood mononuclear cells. This chain connects TRBV5-1 to TRBJ2-3; 9 bases agree with TRBD2. CDR3 residues: CASSLRAGGGTDTQYF. CDR3 DNA (partial): TGCGCCAGCAGCCTCCGAGCGGGAGGTGGTACAGATACG.